This TCR beta chain was recorded in a study of blood T cells in healthy people across ages. Study-wide results and caveats: A roughly linear age-dependent decrease characterized TCR beta diversity per million T cells.

The germline CDR1 and CDR2 sequences are SQVTM and ANQGSEA. This CDR3 has 17 amino acids. V lost 7 bases to trimming and J lost 3 bases; unmatched junction nucleotides: 11. Isolation per sample recovered at least 6 million PBMCs. This clonotype was observed a few times. Its specificity is not known. A second PCR of 7 to 11 cycles used a sample-barcoded 5' primer and a J-beta primer mix. A minimum of 2.5 million CDR3-containing paired-end reads was obtained for each sample. TCRdb re-derived calls from the 5' RACE reads in MiXCR, one entry per CDR3 protein. The sample includes around 990,000 distinct CDR3 sequences, 20% to 25% seen only once; the top ten take about 0.72%. The same sample was also used in a study of T cells of mothers and their children. As that study records: Second-round PCR products received sample barcodes and 2-4 random nucleotides from the M1S primer.

Sequences were obtained from blood. The chain carries TRBV29-1 and TRBJ2-1; TRBD2 aligns across 14 bases. The clonotype originates from a girl aged 2-10 years in good health. The CDR3 sequence: CSARGTSGSVGYNEQFF. DNA of the CDR3: TGCAGCGCCAGGGGGACTAGCGGGAGTGTAGGCTACAATGAGCAGTTCTTC.